The rows below give T cell receptor beta chains drawn from one sample of a study of T cells in narcolepsy. TCRdb's copy holds only in-frame clones and misses some; the assay was immunoSEQ multiplex PCR. There are around 42,000 clones in the sample; approximately 89% occur only once, and 1% to 1.5% lies in the top ten. Source material: CD45RA- memory CD4+ T cells from PBMCs. These receptors originate from a human donor with narcolepsy. Each CDR3 is given with its conserved first and last residue. The D gene is left open where the match is weak. A clone size is listed for some rows: how often the clone was seen (once, few, many), or a class if it is expanded.

cdr3_aa,cdr3_nt,v_call,d_call,clone_size,cdr3_length,j_call
CASSLEGGAGEAFF,TGTGCCAGCAGCTTAGAGGGGGGCGCGGGTGAAGCTTTCTTT,TRBV7-9,.,.,14,TRBJ1-1
CASSQYQETQYF,TGTGCCAGCAGCCAGTACCAAGAGACCCAGTACTTC,TRBV2,.,.,12,TRBJ2-5
CASSLFRENSPLHF,TGTGCCAGCAGCTTATTCAGGGAGAATTCACCCCTCCACTTT,TRBV7-2,.,few,14,TRBJ1-6
CASSLGGGLGTEAFF,TGTGCCAGCAGTTTAGGTGGAGGGCTGGGCACTGAAGCTTTCTTT,TRBV27,.,.,15,TRBJ1-1
CASSPTTEDTQYF,TGTGCCAGCAGCCCGACGACAGAGGATACGCAGTATTTT,TRBV5-4,.,.,13,TRBJ2-3
CASSGARGPNNEKLFF,TGTGCCAGTAGCGGGGCTAGGGGCCCCAATAATGAAAAACTGTTTTTT,TRBV19,.,few,16,TRBJ1-4
CASSEGLGGNTIYF,TGTGCCAGCAGTGAGGGTCTGGGCGGAAACACCATATATTTT,TRBV6-6,.,.,14,TRBJ1-3
CASTPRAEKLFF,TGTGCCAGCACTCCAAGGGCGGAAAAACTGTTTTTT,TRBV6-6,.,.,12,TRBJ1-4
CALRGLAGYEQFF,TGTGCCCTAAGGGGACTGGCGGGATATGAGCAGTTCTTC,TRBV6-1,.,.,13,TRBJ2-1
CAGTRAGSYEQYF,TGTGCCGGCACAAGAGCAGGTTCCTACGAGCAGTACTTC,TRBV6-5,.,.,13,TRBJ2-7
CASSPTGTSGYEQYF,TGTGCCAGCAGCCCAACCGGGACTAGCGGTTACGAGCAGTACTTC,TRBV5-6,TRBD2,.,15,TRBJ2-7
CASRWDSLNQPQHF,TGTGCCAGCCGGTGGGACAGCCTCAATCAGCCCCAGCATTTT,TRBV2,TRBD1,.,14,TRBJ1-5
CASSFPDRSYEQYF,TGTGCCAGCAGCTTCCCGGATCGTTCCTACGAGCAGTACTTC,TRBV7-9,.,.,14,TRBJ2-7
CASSLLGRGTHYEQYF,TGTGCCAGCTCACTTCTGGGCAGGGGGACCCACTACGAGCAGTACTTT,TRBV18,TRBD1,.,16,TRBJ2-7
CASSLQGNTGELFF,TGTGCCAGCAGCCTACAGGGGAACACCGGGGAGCTGTTTTTT,TRBV7-8,.,.,14,TRBJ2-2
CASSLQGMNTEAFF,TGCGCCAGCAGCTTACAGGGGATGAACACTGAAGCTTTCTTT,TRBV5-1,TRBD1,.,14,TRBJ1-1
CASSLASGGAGDTQYF,TGCGCCAGCAGCTTGGCAAGCGGGGGGGCCGGGGATACGCAGTATTTT,TRBV5-1,TRBD2,.,16,TRBJ2-3
CASSYGSGVGTEAFF,TGTGCCAGCAGTTACGGGTCGGGGGTCGGCACTGAAGCTTTCTTT,TRBV6-5,.,few,15,TRBJ1-1
CAWTSGEWTEAFF,TGTGCCTGGACTTCGGGGGAGTGGACTGAAGCTTTCTTT,TRBV30,.,once,13,TRBJ1-1
CASSLGGGQGKETQYF,TGTGCCAGCAGCTTGGGGGGCGGACAGGGCAAAGAGACCCAGTACTTC,TRBV5-6,TRBD1,.,16,TRBJ2-5